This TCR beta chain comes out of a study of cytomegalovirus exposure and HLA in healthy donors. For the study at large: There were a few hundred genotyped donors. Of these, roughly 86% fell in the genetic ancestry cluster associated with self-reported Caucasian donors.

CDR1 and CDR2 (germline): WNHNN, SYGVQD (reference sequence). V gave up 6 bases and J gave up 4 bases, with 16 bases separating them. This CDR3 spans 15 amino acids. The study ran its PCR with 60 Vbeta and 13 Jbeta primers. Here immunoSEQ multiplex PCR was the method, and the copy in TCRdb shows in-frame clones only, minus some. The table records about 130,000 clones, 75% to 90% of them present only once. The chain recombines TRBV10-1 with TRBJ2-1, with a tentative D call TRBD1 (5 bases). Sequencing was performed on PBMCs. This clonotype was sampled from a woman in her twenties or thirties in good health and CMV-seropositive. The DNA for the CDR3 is TGCGCCAGCAGACAGGTACCAACCCATTACAATGAGCAGTTCTTC. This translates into CASRQVPTHYNEQFF.